Following are 8 T cell receptor beta chains from one sample sequenced in a study of cytomegalovirus exposure and HLA in healthy donors (TCRdb year 2017). Receptor libraries were prepared by the immunoSEQ multiplex PCR assay. For the multiplex PCR, a mixture combining 60 forward primers for TCR Vbeta segments and 13 reverse primers for TCR Jbeta segments was used. What TCRdb holds here is the immuneACCESS table cut down to in-frame rearrangements. Part of the clones is not present; checked against another copy, under half of the missing clones reflect an unresolved V gene, and the others are unexplained. This sample comprises around 170,000 clones, 71% of them detected only once. The ten largest clones add up to over 1.2% of the sample. The sequenced material came from PBMCs. All receptors come from a girl aged 10-17 years in good health and CMV-seronegative.

This clone was counted a few times. As DNA, the CDR3 is TGTGCCAGCAGCTTGGGACGGGAGGGAGAAAAACTGTTTTTT. It is translated as CASSLGREGEKLFF. This chain connects TRBV5-5 to TRBJ1-4; D remains unclear. Germline loops: CDR1 SGHKS, CDR2 YYEKEE (reference sequence). Between the trimmed V and J ends, which lost 0 bases and 8 bases, there was a span of 11 bases. The CDR3 consists of 14 residues.

The V and J genes are TRBV2 and TRBJ2-1, with 8 bases that match TRBD1. The germline V gene encodes CDR1 SNHLY and CDR2 FYNNEI. After removal of 5 bases from V and 6 bases from J, the junction contained 9 bases not matched to a gene. The CDR3 covers 15 residues. This CDR3 reads CASSHSSDRGNEQFF. DNA for the CDR3: TGTGCCAGCAGTCACTCAAGCGACAGGGGCAATGAGCAGTTCTTC.

This clone was counted only a few times. The chain uses TRBV30 and TRBJ2-5; D might be TRBD1 (6 bases). The CDR3 runs 15 residues. Trimming stripped 1 base from V and 3 bases from J, with 15 bases between. CDR1 is GTSNPN and CDR2 is SVGIG in the germline V gene (reference sequence). CDR3 bases: TGTGCCTGGAGTGCTGTACAGGGAAATAAAGAGACCCAGTACTTC. It translates to CAWSAVQGNKETQYF.

The chain is built from TRBV11-3 and TRBJ2-5; TRBD1 is a possible D gene (6 bases). CDR3 length equals 13 residues. From germline, CDR1 is SGHNT and CDR2 YENEEA. Trimming took off 6 bases at V and 4 bases at J, with 12 bases between the two ends. The CDR3 DNA is TGTGCCAGCAGTCGGCAGGGGACAGAGACCCAGTACTTC. Its translation: CASSRQGTETQYF.

This chain uses TRBV5-4 with TRBJ1-1; 9 bases are a match to TRBD1. The V segment lost 2 bases and the J segment 10 bases; nucleotides outside the gene matches: 9. Looked up from germline, CDR1 is SGHNT and CDR2 is YYREEE (reference sequence). The CDR3 is made up of 14 amino acids. This CDR3 reads CASSFTGTGRGAFF. CDR3 nucleotide sequence: TGTGCCAGCAGCTTCACCGGGACAGGGAGAGGAGCTTTCTTT. Variable domain in full (rest from reference TRBV5-4 and TRBJ1-1): ETGVTQSPTHLIKTRGQQVTLRCSSQSGHNTVSWYQQALGQGPQFIFQYYREEENGRGNFPPRFSGLQFPNYSSELNVNALELDDSALYLCASSFTGTGRGAFFGQGTRLTVV.

As regards this clone: The junction departs from the called germline gene at one end, perhaps through a read error. The genes are TRBV5-4 and TRBJ1-1; the match to TRBD1 covers 10 bases. The CDR3 is 12 residues long. From germline, CDR1 is SGHNT and CDR2 YYREEE (reference sequence). The CDR3 loop is CASSLGQGTAFF. In DNA, the CDR3 is TGTGCCAGCAGTTTGGGACAGGGGACAGCTTTCTTT.

The CDR3, as DNA: TGTGCCAGCAGCCCCCTAGCGGGGGGGGACAATGAGCAGTTCTTC. Translation gives CASSPLAGGDNEQFF. V is TRBV14 and J is TRBJ2-1; TRBD2 aligns across 12 bases. CDR1 is SGHDN, CDR2 FVKESK, per germline. The CDR3 length is 15 residues. The V segment lost 4 bases and the J segment 5 bases; nucleotides outside the gene matches: 3.

The chain links TRBV4-2 to TRBJ2-3, with 12 bases identical to TRBD2. The CDR3 is made up of 17 amino acids. Unmatched junction bases numbered 5, after V lost 0 bases and J lost 4 bases. The germline V gene encodes CDR1 LGHNA and CDR2 YNFKEQ. CDR3 amino acids: CASSQDLRLAGADTQYF. CDR3 DNA: TGTGCCAGCAGCCAAGATTTGAGACTAGCGGGGGCAGATACGCAGTATTTT.